Below, 28 T cell receptor beta chains from the same sample are listed, as sequenced in a study of T cell responses to AZD1222 COVID-19 vaccine. This table comes from immunoSEQ multiplex PCR, and its TCRdb copy is limited to in-frame clones, with some not included. Seen here are under 150,000 clones, roughly 87% observed once, and the top ten hold roughly 8%. This sample comprised peripheral blood, obtained on day 0 of AZD1222 vaccination. These TCRs come from an adult in good health.

The rearrangement joins TRBV28 to TRBJ1-2, with TRBD1 identical over 10 bases. Germline V gene lookup returns CDR1 MDHEN and CDR2 SYDVKM. The CDR3 sequence is 14 residues long. V shed 7 bases and J 8 bases; nucleotides not matched to a gene: 10. The CDR3 DNA follows: TGTGCCAGCAACCGGGACAGGGGAATCGAGGGCTACACCTTC. Its protein product is CASNRDRGIEGYTF.

This chain connects TRBV30 to TRBJ1-1, with D unclear. The CDR3 is made up of 12 amino acids. Trimming pared 0 bases from V and 11 bases from J, leaving 13 bases between. Germline assignment: CDR1 GTSNPN and CDR2 SVGIG (reference sequence). CDR3: CAWSVASRDAFF. CDR3 nucleotides: TGTGCCTGGAGTGTTGCATCCCGGGATGCTTTCTTT. Together with reference TRBV30 and TRBJ1-1, the CDR3 gives the full variable domain: SQTIHQWPATLVQPVGSPLSLECTVEGTSNPNLYWYRQAAGRGLQLLFYSVGIGQISSEVPQNLSASRPQDRQFILSSKKLLLSDSGFYLCAWSVASRDAFFGQGTRLTVV.

This rearrangement joins TRBV19 to TRBJ2-1; D not certain. V was pared by 1 base and J by 2 bases, with 9 bases between. This CDR3 is 15 amino acids long. In germline, CDR1 is LNHDA, CDR2 SQIVND (reference sequence). The CDR3 DNA follows: TGTGCCAGTAGTATAGTCGGCAGCACCTACAATGAGCAGTTCTTC. Amino acids: CASSIVGSTYNEQFF.

To note about this clone: The sample contains more than one DNA sequence encoding this CDR3. V gene TRBV28 combines with J gene TRBJ2-1; 7 bases are a match to TRBD2. The J segment lost 5 bases and the V segment lost 2 bases, leaving 0 bases of the junction unmatched. The CDR3 contains 13 residues. The germline CDR1 and CDR2 sequences are MDHEN and SYDVKM. The CDR3 is CASSLLADNEQFF. The CDR3 DNA sequence: TGTGCCAGCAGTTTACTAGCGGACAATGAGCAGTTCTTC.

J is TRBJ2-7 and V is TRBV4-2; tentatively, D is TRBD2 (7 bases). Trimming left V 1 base short and J 2 bases short, with 18 bases between. The CDR3 length is 17 residues. Germline CDR1 reads LGHNA; CDR2 reads YNFKEQ. The CDR3 is CASSQVFVRGRAYEQYF. The CDR3 bases are TGTGCCAGCAGCCAAGTCTTCGTTAGGGGGAGGGCCTACGAGCAGTACTTC.

The chain is built from TRBV28 and TRBJ1-1; 9 bases fit TRBD1. Germline CDR1 MDHEN, CDR2 SYDVKM. This CDR3 region has 14 residues. The trim removed 6 bases at V and 3 bases at J, leaving 5 bases unmatched. The CDR3 is CASSQTGGYTEAFF. The CDR3 DNA is TGTGCCAGCAGCCAAACAGGGGGCTACACTGAAGCTTTCTTT. Filled out from reference TRBV28 and TRBJ1-1, the complete variable domain reads DVKVTQSSRYLVKRTGEKVFLECVQDMDHENMFWYRQDPGLGLRLIYFSYDVKMKEKGDIPEGYSVSREKKERFSLILESASTNQTSMYLCASSQTGGYTEAFFGQGTRLTVV.

V and J are TRBV10-3 and TRBJ2-2; unclear D gene. This CDR3 comprises 13 residues. The germline gives CDR1 ENHRY, CDR2 SYGVKD. The V end was cut by 2 bases, the J end by 5 bases, with 6 bases between. The CDR3 sequence is CAISELSTGELFF. The CDR3 DNA sequence: TGTGCCATCAGTGAGCTTAGTACCGGGGAGCTGTTTTTT.

The chain recombines TRBV6-6 with TRBJ1-2; D remains unclear. Trimming stripped 10 bases from V and 3 bases from J, with 9 bases between. This CDR3 region has 11 residues. CDR1 MNHNY and CDR2 SVGAGI come from the germline V gene (reference sequence). The CDR3 DNA sequence: TGTGCCACAGTATCCGACTATGGCTACACCTTC. Its translation is CATVSDYGYTF.

This chain links TRBV28 with TRBJ2-5; 7 bases match TRBD2. V lost 1 base and J lost 5; bases outside the gene matches: 7. This CDR3 spans 15 amino acids. Germline CDR1 MDHEN, CDR2 SYDVKM. Here the CDR3 reads CASSLSGGVRETQYF. CDR3 bases: TGTGCCAGCAGTTTATCGGGGGGTGTAAGGGAGACCCAGTACTTC.

This clone occurred once. V and J are TRBV6-5 and TRBJ2-7; D unresolved. Germline V CDR1 and CDR2: MNHEY, SVGAGI. V lost 6 bases, J lost 6 bases, and 9 bases lay in between. The CDR3 covers 11 residues. CDR3 DNA sequence: TGTGCCAGCAGCCGAAAATCCGAGCAGTACTTC. It is translated as CASSRKSEQYF.

This clone has just one count. This sequence joins TRBV15 and TRBJ1-3; TRBD1 might be the D (5 bases). The length of the CDR3 is 14 residues. CDR1 and CDR2 (germline): LNHNV, YYDKDF (reference sequence). Trimming stripped 6 bases from V and 4 bases from J, with 13 bases between. In DNA form, the CDR3 reads TGTGCCACCAGAGAGGGGCTACTCGGAAACACCATATATTTT. Protein product: CATREGLLGNTIYF.

This clone was picked up one time. The rearrangement joins TRBV27 to TRBJ1-4, with unresolved D. CDR3 size: 16 residues. Germline V CDR1 and CDR2: MNHEY, SMNVEV (reference sequence). Trimming stripped 9 bases from V and 5 bases from J, with 22 bases between. As DNA, the CDR3 is TGTGCCAGTTATAGAGACCCGGGGTCCCCAAATGAAAAACTGTTTTTT. Protein product: CASYRDPGSPNEKLFF.

The V gene is TRBV28, the J gene TRBJ2-7; D is perhaps TRBD2 (5 bases). With 5 bases removed from V and 4 bases from J, the gap between germline ends came to 12 bases. Germline CDR1 and CDR2: MDHEN and SYDVKM. The CDR3 consists of 13 residues. CDR3 sequence: CASSRGRGYEQYF. CDR3 coding DNA: TGTGCCAGCAGTCGGGGTCGTGGGTACGAGCAGTACTTC.

This sequence joins TRBV30 and TRBJ1-5; D might be TRBD1 (5 bases). V shed 0 bases and J shed 5 bases, with 11 bases lying between them. The CDR3 is 14 residues long. Germline values: CDR1 GTSNPN, CDR2 SVGIG (reference sequence). This CDR3 is CAWSVLQGDQPQHF. The CDR3 bases are TGTGCCTGGAGTGTACTTCAGGGCGATCAGCCCCAGCATTTT.

The V gene is TRBV28, the J gene TRBJ1-2; D may be TRBD1 (5 bases). CDR3 length: 14 residues. V was trimmed by 2 bases and J by 4 bases, leaving 11 bases between them. The germline V gene has CDR1 MDHEN and CDR2 SYDVKM. CDR3 sequence (DNA): TGTGCCAGCAGTTTAGCCTGGGGGACCTATGGCTACACCTTC. This gives the protein CASSLAWGTYGYTF.

This clone was recorded once. This chain connects TRBV5-1 to TRBJ1-4; tentative D call: TRBD1 (6 bases). V was clipped by 6 bases and J by 8 bases, with 14 bases between them. Looked up from germline, CDR1 is SGHRS and CDR2 is YFSETQ. The CDR3 contains 13 residues. For the CDR3, the DNA is TGCGCCAGCACTCAGGGGATCGACGAAAAACTGTTTTTT. Protein: CASTQGIDEKLFF.

The CDR3 protein is CASRQVNTGELFF. The CDR3 bases are TGTGCCAGCAGACAGGTGAACACCGGGGAGCTGTTTTTT. The rearrangement uses TRBV28 and TRBJ2-2, with D perhaps TRBD1 (5 bases). The ends were cut back, 6 bases at V and 1 base at J, with 6 bases in the middle. The CDR3 covers 13 residues. Germline V gene sequence: CDR1 MDHEN, CDR2 SYDVKM.

V usage is TRBV5-8 and J usage is TRBJ1-2; D call uncertain. V was cut by 0 bases and J by 6 bases, with 6 bases left in between. Germline loops: CDR1 SGHTS, CDR2 YDEGEE. CDR3 length: 12 amino acids. The CDR3 loop is CASSLAHDGYTF. As DNA, the CDR3 is TGTGCCAGCAGCTTGGCCCATGATGGCTACACCTTC. Together with reference TRBV5-8 and TRBJ1-2, the CDR3 gives the full variable domain: EAGVTQSPTHLIKTRGQQATLRCSPISGHTSVYWYQQALGLGLQFLLWYDEGEERNRGNFPPRFSGRQFPNYSSELNVNALELEDSALYLCASSLAHDGYTFGSGTRLTVV.

V gene TRBV14 combines with J gene TRBJ1-5; D unclear. Germline V gene data show CDR1 as SGHDN and CDR2 as FVKESK. The CDR3 runs 13 residues. V lost 5 bases and J 4 bases, leaving 9 bases between the germline ends. CDR3 loop: CASSSDRNQPQHF. Written as DNA, the CDR3 is TGTGCCAGCAGCTCAGATCGGAATCAGCCCCAGCATTTT.

This chain joins TRBV5-1 and TRBJ2-1; 8 nucleotides agree with TRBD2. CDR3 length: 13 amino acids. V was pared by 5 bases and J by 4 bases, with 2 bases of the junction left unmatched. In germline, CDR1 is SGHRS, CDR2 YFSETQ. As DNA, the CDR3 is TGCGCCAGCAGGACTAGCGAATACAATGAGCAGTTCTTC. The encoded protein is CASRTSEYNEQFF.

This chain joins TRBV23-1 and TRBJ1-3; D gene uncertain. TRBV23-1 is assigned to the ORF class and has an uncertain function. This CDR3 is built from 16 residues. The V end lost 1 base, the J end lost 0 bases, and 10 bases lay between the germline ends. CDR3 residues: CASSQLGRYSGNTIYF. The DNA for the CDR3 is TGCGCCAGCAGTCAATTAGGTCGATACTCTGGAAACACCATATATTTT.

The chain joins TRBV4-1 to TRBJ2-4, with D possibly being TRBD2 (5 bases). The CDR3 loop spans 17 amino acids. Trimming cost V 0 bases and J 6 bases, with 18 bases left between them. Germline lookup yields CDR1 MGHRA and CDR2 YSYEKL. Here the CDR3 reads CASSQELVGVLGNIQYF. DNA for the CDR3: TGCGCCAGCAGCCAAGAGCTAGTGGGAGTTCTCGGAAACATTCAGTACTTC.

This clone was seen just once. J is TRBJ1-1 and V is TRBV11-3, with D uncertain. Germline CDR1 is SGHNT and CDR2 is YENEEA. Deletions cut 3 bases from V and 4 bases from J, with 9 bases between. The CDR3 is 13 amino acids. For the CDR3, the DNA is TGTGCCAGCAGCTTCAATCTAGGCACTGAAGCTTTCTTT. As protein: CASSFNLGTEAFF.

The chain carries TRBV19 and TRBJ1-5; 9 bases match TRBD1. This CDR3 spans 19 amino acids. The germline V gene encodes CDR1 LNHDA and CDR2 SQIVND (reference sequence). J gave up 0 bases and V 2 bases, and 11 bases lay outside the gene matches. The CDR3 sequence is CASSIPGQGALYSNQPQHF. For the CDR3, the DNA is TGTGCCAGTAGTATACCGGGACAGGGCGCCCTTTATAGCAATCAGCCCCAGCATTTT.

The rearrangement links TRBV9 to TRBJ2-7; no firm D call. The CDR3 totals 12 residues. Germline-derived CDR1 and CDR2 are SGDLS and YYNGEE. V was shortened by 0 bases and J by 5 bases, with 6 bases between the two germline ends. The chain's CDR3 is CASSVGEDEQYF. The CDR3 DNA reads as TGTGCCAGCAGCGTAGGGGAAGACGAGCAGTACTTC.

The chain combines TRBV13 with TRBJ2-3, with D tentatively TRBD1 (5 bases). Germline V gene lookup returns CDR1 PRHDT and CDR2 FYEKMQ (reference sequence). This CDR3 contains 16 residues. Trimming stripped 0 bases from V and 0 bases from J, with 10 bases between. CDR3 sequence (DNA): TGTGCCAGCAGCTTAGGGACAGTTCTTAGCACAGATACGCAGTATTTT. Its protein product is CASSLGTVLSTDTQYF.

The rearrangement joins TRBV19 to TRBJ1-4; D is possibly TRBD1 (6 bases). This CDR3 is 14 amino acids long. The V end was cut by 6 bases, the J end by 2 bases, with 10 bases between. Germline V CDR1 and CDR2: LNHDA, SQIVND (reference sequence). In DNA, the CDR3 is TGTGCCAGTAGCCGCAGGGGCACTAATGAAAAACTGTTTTTT. Its protein product is CASSRRGTNEKLFF.

This clone was counted only a few times. This chain joins TRBV11-2 and TRBJ1-2; D possibly corresponds to TRBD1 (6 bases). Germline V CDR1 and CDR2: SGHAT, FQNNGV. Between the trimmed V and J ends, which lost 4 bases and 3 bases, there was a span of 12 bases. The CDR3 is made up of 14 amino acids. CDR3: CASSSAKGDYGYTF. CDR3 bases: TGTGCCAGCAGCTCCGCAAAGGGGGACTATGGCTACACCTTC.